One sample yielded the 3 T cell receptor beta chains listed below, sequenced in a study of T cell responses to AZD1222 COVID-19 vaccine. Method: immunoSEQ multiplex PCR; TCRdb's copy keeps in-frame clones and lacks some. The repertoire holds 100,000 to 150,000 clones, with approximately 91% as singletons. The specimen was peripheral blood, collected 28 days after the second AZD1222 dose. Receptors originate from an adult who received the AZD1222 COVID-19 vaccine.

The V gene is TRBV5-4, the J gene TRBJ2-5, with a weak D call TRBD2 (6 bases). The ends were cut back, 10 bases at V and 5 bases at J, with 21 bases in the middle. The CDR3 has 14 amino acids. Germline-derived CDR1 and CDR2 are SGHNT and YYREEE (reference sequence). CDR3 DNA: TGTGCCGGCACTCAAGGAGGGTTTATTGAGACCCAGTACTTC. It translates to CAGTQGGFIETQYF.

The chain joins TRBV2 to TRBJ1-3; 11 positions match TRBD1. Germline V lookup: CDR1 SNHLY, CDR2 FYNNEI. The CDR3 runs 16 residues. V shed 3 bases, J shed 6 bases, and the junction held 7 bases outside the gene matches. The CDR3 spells CASSDPGTGGVNTIYF. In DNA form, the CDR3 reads TGTGCCAGCAGTGATCCGGGGACAGGGGGGGTAAACACCATATATTTT.

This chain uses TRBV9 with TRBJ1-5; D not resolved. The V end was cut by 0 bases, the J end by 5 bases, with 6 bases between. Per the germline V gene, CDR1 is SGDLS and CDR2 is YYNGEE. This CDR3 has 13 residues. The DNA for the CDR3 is TGTGCCAGCAGCGTAGGATCGTATCAGCCCCAGCATTTT. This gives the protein CASSVGSYQPQHF.